This T cell receptor (beta chain) was identified during a study of breast tumors, draining lymph nodes, adjacent tissues. This clonotype has a count of ten or more. What it binds is not known. Germline loops: CDR1 LNHDA, CDR2 SQIVND (reference sequence). The CDR3 consists of 14 residues. V was shortened by 1 base and J by 8 bases, with 11 bases between the two germline ends. General observations from the study: Data fit most tumor T cells coming from lymph node, expanding in tumor.

TCRdb used MiXCR to reprocess the multiplex PCR reads, holding one entry per CDR3 protein. The data show tens of thousands of distinct CDR3 sequences, roughly 50% seen once. Sequenced sample: breast tumor tissue. The chain links TRBV19 to TRBJ1-4; D remains ambiguous. This TCR derives from a female donor with breast cancer. Some clones in this sample may be carry-over from other donors' samples. CDR3 loop: CASSIGLDNEKLFF. CDR3 nucleotides: TGTGCCAGTAGTATAGGACTGGATAACGAAAAACTGTTTTTT.